Listed here are 24 T cell receptor beta chains from one sample, sequenced in a study of T cells after posttransplantation cyclophosphamide. A marrow graft followed busulfan-fludarabine conditioning, with cyclophosphamide on days +3 and +4. Measured with immunoSEQ multiplex PCR; TCRdb has only the in-frame clones, and not every one. Among tens of thousands of clones listed, about 92% were seen once. Sequenced material: PBMCs, taken roughly 60 days after allogeneic stem cell transplant with posttransplant cyclophosphamide. These TCRs come from a male patient aged 60 to 75 who received an allogeneic stem cell transplant from a related donor and was CMV-positive. The graft donor may have contributed some T cells.

This rearrangement joins TRBV12-5 to TRBJ2-1, with D possibly matching TRBD1 (5 bases). Per the germline V gene, CDR1 is LGHNT and CDR2 is FRNRAP. The CDR3 is 12 residues long. V was cut by 4 bases and J by 8 bases, with 9 bases left in between. The CDR3 here is CASGYRYDEQFF. CDR3 sequence (DNA): TGTGCTAGTGGTTACAGGTACGATGAGCAGTTCTTC.

The CDR3 nucleotides read TGTGCCACCGCCGGACAGGGGGCTGAAAAACTGTTTTTT. This sequence encodes CATAGQGAEKLFF. The V and J genes are TRBV2 and TRBJ1-4; TRBD1 matches 11 bases. Germline lookup yields CDR1 SNHLY and CDR2 FYNNEI. V shed 10 bases and J 7 bases; nucleotides not matched to a gene: 5. The CDR3 contains 13 residues. The full variable domain, with the rest looked up from reference TRBV2 and TRBJ1-4, is EPEVTQTPSHQVTQMGQEVILRCVPISNHLYFYWYRQILGQKVEFLVSFYNNEISEKSEIFDDQFSVERPDGSNFTLKIRSTKLEDSAMYFCATAGQGAEKLFFGSGTQLSVL.

This clone was recorded once. The chain links TRBV5-1 to TRBJ1-1; D uncertain. The V end lost 4 bases, the J end lost 0 bases, and 13 bases lay between the germline ends. The CDR3 sequence is 15 residues long. Per germline, CDR1 SGHRS and CDR2 YFSETQ. The CDR3 reads CASSRDHNMNTEAFF. DNA of the CDR3: TGCGCCAGCAGCCGGGATCATAATATGAACACTGAAGCTTTCTTT.

The chain uses TRBV15 and TRBJ1-6, with D unresolved. From germline, CDR1 is LNHNV and CDR2 YYDKDF (reference sequence). The CDR3 has 17 residues. Trimming removed 0 bases at V and 3 bases at J, with 12 bases between. The CDR3 bases are TGTGCCACCAGCAGAGACCGGCAGAGAGGCTATAATTCACCCCTCCACTTT. Protein: CATSRDRQRGYNSPLHF.

This chain joins TRBV5-1 and TRBJ2-3; 10 nucleotides align to TRBD1. The V gene's germline CDR1 is SGHRS and CDR2 YFSETQ. The CDR3 totals 15 residues. V lost 0 bases, J lost 6 bases, and 4 bases stayed unmatched. The CDR3 is CASSLVGQGVDTQYF. Written as DNA, the CDR3 is TGCGCCAGCAGCTTGGTAGGACAGGGGGTGGATACGCAGTATTTT.

V and J are TRBV18 and TRBJ2-7, with D possibly TRBD2 on 7 matching bases. The V and J ends lost 4 bases and 2 bases respectively, with 12 bases between them. From germline, CDR1 is KGHSH and CDR2 LQKENI. This CDR3 is 14 amino acids long. CDR3 protein: CASSRGGHTYEQYV. The DNA of the CDR3 is TGTGCCAGCTCACGCGGGGGACACACCTACGAGCAGTACGTC.

The chain employs TRBV5-1 and TRBJ2-3; TRBD2 matches 7 bases. The germline gives CDR1 SGHRS, CDR2 YFSETQ. V shed 0 bases, J shed 0 bases, and the junction held 1 base outside the gene matches. The CDR3 covers 15 residues. CDR3 amino acids: CASSLGAGSTDTQYF. For the CDR3, the DNA is TGCGCCAGCAGCTTGGGAGCGGGGAGCACAGATACGCAGTATTTT.

The chain couples TRBV6-5 to TRBJ1-1; D is possibly TRBD1 (5 bases). Trimming cost V 7 bases and J 5 bases, with 14 bases left between them. The CDR3 contains 13 residues. CDR1 and CDR2 from the germline V gene are MNHEY and SVGAGI. CDR3: CASTPRGETEAFF. CDR3 DNA sequence: TGTGCCAGCACCCCCCGGGGGGAGACTGAAGCTTTCTTT.

This sequence joins TRBV5-1 and TRBJ2-2; D unresolved. The CDR3 is 13 amino acids. V lost 4 bases to trimming and J lost 2 bases, with 6 bases between them. The germline V gene encodes CDR1 SGHRS and CDR2 YFSETQ. The CDR3 nucleotides read TGCGCCAGCAGCCAGATTAACACCGGGGAGCTGTTTTTT. Its protein is CASSQINTGELFF.

J is TRBJ1-3 and V is TRBV9; D might be TRBD1 (5 bases). CDR1 is SGDLS and CDR2 is YYNGEE in the germline V gene. This CDR3 contains 14 residues. Trimming took 2 bases from V and 3 from J, leaving 9 bases between them. In DNA form, the CDR3 reads TGTGCCAGCAGCGTCTGGGGGGTTGGAAACACCATATATTTT. Its protein product is CASSVWGVGNTIYF.

CDR3: CASSSSLIRVEEQYV. The CDR3, as DNA: TGTGCCAGCAGCTCATCCCTAATCAGGGTCGAAGAGCAGTACGTC. The chain joins TRBV11-1 to TRBJ2-7, with D maybe TRBD1 (5 bases). V was trimmed by 4 bases and J by 7 bases, leaving 20 bases between them. This CDR3 comprises 15 residues. Germline V gene lookup returns CDR1 SGHAT and CDR2 FQDESV (reference sequence).

The chain links TRBV29-1 to TRBJ2-7; TRBD1 matches at 8 bases. The CDR3 has 11 residues. The germline CDR1 and CDR2 sequences are SQVTM and ANQGSEA. V shed 6 bases, J shed 6 bases, and the junction held 4 bases outside the gene matches. The CDR3 here is CSVGTGFEQYV. The CDR3 DNA follows: TGCAGCGTCGGGACAGGTTTCGAGCAGTACGTC.

The J gene is TRBJ1-2, the V gene TRBV9, with 9 bases fitting TRBD1. J gave up 4 bases and V 0 bases, and 10 bases lay outside the gene matches. This CDR3 has 17 residues. Germline lookup yields CDR1 SGDLS and CDR2 YYNGEE. CDR3 loop: CASSVDFDRGFSYGYTF. The CDR3 nucleotides are TGTGCCAGCAGCGTAGACTTTGACAGGGGGTTTAGCTATGGCTACACCTTC.

The V gene is TRBV29-1, the J gene TRBJ1-2; 9 positions match TRBD1. Germline CDR1 is SQVTM and CDR2 is ANQGSEA. The V and J ends lost 4 bases and 8 bases, in that order; junction bases with no gene match: 2. This CDR3 region has 11 residues. CDR3 nucleotides: TGCAGCGTTGGGACAGGGGAAGGCTACACCTTC. The encoded protein is CSVGTGEGYTF.

This sequence joins TRBV19 and TRBJ2-2; D is unclear. Between the trimmed V and J ends, which lost 7 bases and 4 bases, there was a span of 10 bases. This CDR3 has 13 residues. Germline CDR1 LNHDA, CDR2 SQIVND (reference sequence). In nucleotides, the CDR3 is TGTGCCAGTAACCCCCCAGGCACCGGGGAGCTGTTTTTT. This codes for CASNPPGTGELFF.

The chain links TRBV7-9 to TRBJ1-2; 11 bases fit TRBD1. Looked up from germline, CDR1 is SEHNR and CDR2 is FQNEAQ (reference sequence). The CDR3 is 18 residues long. The junction had 11 bases not matched to a gene; V was cut back by 5 bases and J by 0 bases. This chain's CDR3 is CASSPGQGAREANYGYTF. CDR3 sequence (DNA): TGTGCCAGCAGCCCCGGACAGGGGGCGCGAGAGGCTAACTATGGCTACACCTTC.

This clone occurred a few times. The chain combines TRBV14 with TRBJ2-7, with D tentatively TRBD2 (6 bases). The V end lost 1 base, the J end lost 1 base, and 11 bases lay between the germline ends. The CDR3 runs 15 residues. Germline V gene data show CDR1 as SGHDN and CDR2 as FVKESK. CDR3 sequence (DNA): TGTGCCAGCAGCCAAGGCGGGGCGCTATCCTACGAGCAGTACGTC. Translated: CASSQGGALSYEQYV.

The chain uses TRBV7-8 and TRBJ1-1, with TRBD1 as a possible D gene (5 bases). This CDR3 spans 13 amino acids. Germline V gene sequence: CDR1 SGHVS, CDR2 FQNEAQ. V lost 1 base, J lost 8 bases, and 11 bases lay in between. This CDR3 is CASSLGREREAFF. The CDR3 DNA sequence: TGTGCCAGCAGCTTAGGCAGGGAAAGAGAAGCTTTCTTT.

The rearrangement joins TRBV2 to TRBJ2-5, with 7 bases that match TRBD1. The J call may be in error: the DNA end matches TRBJ2-7 better. The CDR3 consists of 15 residues. The germline CDR1 and CDR2 sequences are SNHLY and FYNNEI. The chain's CDR3 is CASSYRGFLSYEQYF. For the CDR3, the DNA is TGTGCCAGCAGCTACAGGGGATTTCTTTCCTACGAGCAGTACTTC.

The chain employs TRBV10-3 and TRBJ1-2, with D tentatively TRBD1 (6 bases). The V gene lost 4 bases and the J gene lost 2 bases, with 20 bases spanning the gap. Germline V lookup: CDR1 ENHRY, CDR2 SYGVKD. This CDR3 is built from 17 residues. The CDR3 here is CAISVGGQGTDNYGYTF. CDR3 DNA sequence: TGTGCCATCAGTGTGGGGGGGCAGGGTACGGACAACTATGGCTACACCTTC.

The chain combines TRBV7-9 with TRBJ1-5; 7 nucleotides agree with TRBD1. CDR3 size: 19 residues. From germline, CDR1 is SEHNR and CDR2 FQNEAQ (reference sequence). V lost 5 bases, J lost 5 bases, and 21 bases stayed unmatched. The CDR3 spells CASSHFQAKAGGAHQPQHF. CDR3 DNA sequence: TGTGCCAGCAGCCACTTTCAGGCCAAGGCAGGGGGAGCGCATCAGCCCCAGCATTTT.

The chain joins TRBV11-2 to TRBJ2-3, with TRBD1 identical over 11 bases. Unmatched junction bases numbered 13, after V lost 5 bases and J lost 6 bases. CDR3 length: 17 amino acids. Germline-derived CDR1 and CDR2 are SGHAT and FQNNGV. The CDR3 region is CASSIAVDRGRGDTQYF. For the CDR3, the DNA is TGTGCCAGCAGCATCGCGGTGGACAGGGGGCGCGGGGATACGCAGTATTTT.

The rearrangement uses TRBV5-1 and TRBJ2-1; D is uncertain. Germline assignment: CDR1 SGHRS and CDR2 YFSETQ. The ends were cut back, 0 bases at V and 4 bases at J, with 5 bases in the middle. CDR3 length: 13 residues. CDR3 in amino acids: CASSLDGYNEQFF. CDR3 bases: TGCGCCAGCAGCTTGGACGGGTACAATGAGCAGTTCTTC.

V usage is TRBV9 and J usage is TRBJ2-1; D is undetermined. The length of the CDR3 is 14 residues. Germline loops: CDR1 SGDLS, CDR2 YYNGEE. V lost 0 bases to trimming and J lost 2 bases, with 6 bases between them. The chain's CDR3 is CASSVGDTYNEQFF. CDR3 nucleotides: TGTGCCAGCAGCGTAGGCGACACCTACAATGAGCAGTTCTTC.